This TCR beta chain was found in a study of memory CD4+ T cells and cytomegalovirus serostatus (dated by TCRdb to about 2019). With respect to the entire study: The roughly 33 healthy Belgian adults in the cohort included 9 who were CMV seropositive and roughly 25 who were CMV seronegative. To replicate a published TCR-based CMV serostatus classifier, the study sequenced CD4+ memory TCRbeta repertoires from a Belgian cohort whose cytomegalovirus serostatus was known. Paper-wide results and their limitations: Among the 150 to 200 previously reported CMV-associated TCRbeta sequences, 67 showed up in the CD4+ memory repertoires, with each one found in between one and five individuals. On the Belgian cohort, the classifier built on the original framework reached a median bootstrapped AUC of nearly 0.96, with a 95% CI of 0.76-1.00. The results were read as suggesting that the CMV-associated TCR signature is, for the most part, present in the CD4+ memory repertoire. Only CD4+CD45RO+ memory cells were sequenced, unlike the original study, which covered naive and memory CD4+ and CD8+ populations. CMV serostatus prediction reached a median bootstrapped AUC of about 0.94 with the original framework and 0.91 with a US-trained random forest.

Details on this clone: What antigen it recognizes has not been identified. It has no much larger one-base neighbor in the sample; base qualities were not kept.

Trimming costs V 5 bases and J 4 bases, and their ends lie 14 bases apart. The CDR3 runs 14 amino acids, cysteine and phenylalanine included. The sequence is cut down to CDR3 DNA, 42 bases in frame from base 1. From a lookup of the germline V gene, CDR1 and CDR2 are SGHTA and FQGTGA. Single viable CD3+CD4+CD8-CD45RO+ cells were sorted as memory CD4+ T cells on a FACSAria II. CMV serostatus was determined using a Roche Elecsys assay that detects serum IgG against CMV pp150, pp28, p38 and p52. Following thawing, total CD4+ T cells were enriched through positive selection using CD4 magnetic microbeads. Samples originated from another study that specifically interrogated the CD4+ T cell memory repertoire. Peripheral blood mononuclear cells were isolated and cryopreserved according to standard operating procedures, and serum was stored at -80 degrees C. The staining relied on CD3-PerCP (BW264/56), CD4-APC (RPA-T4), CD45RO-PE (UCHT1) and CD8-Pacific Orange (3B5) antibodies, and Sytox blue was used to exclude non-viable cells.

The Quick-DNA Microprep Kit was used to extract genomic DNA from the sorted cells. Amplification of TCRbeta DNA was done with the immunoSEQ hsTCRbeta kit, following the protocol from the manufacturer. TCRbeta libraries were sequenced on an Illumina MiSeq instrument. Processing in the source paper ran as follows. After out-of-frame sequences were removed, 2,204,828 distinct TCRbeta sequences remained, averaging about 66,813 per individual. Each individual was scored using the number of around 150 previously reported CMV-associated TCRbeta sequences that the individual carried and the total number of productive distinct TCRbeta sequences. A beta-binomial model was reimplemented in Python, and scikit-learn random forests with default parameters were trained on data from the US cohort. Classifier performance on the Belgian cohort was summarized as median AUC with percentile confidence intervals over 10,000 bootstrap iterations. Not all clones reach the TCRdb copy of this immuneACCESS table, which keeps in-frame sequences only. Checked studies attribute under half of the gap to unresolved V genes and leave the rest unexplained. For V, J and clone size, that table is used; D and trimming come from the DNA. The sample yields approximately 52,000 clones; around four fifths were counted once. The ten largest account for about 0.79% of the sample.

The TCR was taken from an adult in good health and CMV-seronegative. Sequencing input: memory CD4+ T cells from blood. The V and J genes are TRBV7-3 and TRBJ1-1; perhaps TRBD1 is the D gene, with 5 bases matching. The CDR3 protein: CASSRGRGSTEAFF. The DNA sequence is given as TGTGCCAGCAGCCGTGGTAGGGGAAGCACTGAAGCTTTCTTT.